Sequencing of this T cell receptor (beta chain) was carried out in a study of control samples from healthy donors and cancer patients. The CDR3 sequence is 17 residues long. The V gene's germline CDR1 is SGHVS and CDR2 FQNEAQ. V lost 4 bases and J 0 bases, leaving 16 bases between the germline ends. Repertoires were generated with immunoSEQ multiplex PCR, while TCRdb's copy carries only in-frame clones and drops some. The sample has about 140,000 clones; roughly 90% are singletons. This chain links TRBV7-8 with TRBJ1-5; D call uncertain. This clonotype was sampled from a man aged 25 to 45 in good health. Sample: blood. The CDR3 sequence: CASSYGPSRNSNQPQHF. The CDR3 region has the DNA TGTGCCAGCAGCTACGGACCTAGCCGGAATAGCAATCAGCCCCAGCATTTT.